This T cell receptor (beta chain) was sequenced for a study of cytotoxic CD8 clonotypes in ibrutinib-treated CLL. Study findings and constraints: Clonality went up at ibrutinib response and then declined back toward baseline at progression.

The germline gives CDR1 MGHRA, CDR2 YSYEKL. The CDR3 is made up of 16 amino acids. Trimming took off 4 bases at V and 3 bases at J, with 19 bases between the two ends. The data were produced by immunoSEQ multiplex PCR, yet TCRdb's version contains in-frame clones alone and is incomplete. The sample includes approximately 50,000 clones, under 75% of them seen just once. As regards this clone: Antigen: not known.

V gene TRBV4-1 combines with J gene TRBJ2-7, with D tentatively TRBD2 (5 bases). The sequence came from a human donor with chronic lymphocytic leukemia. The sequences come from PBMCs, collected after 12 months of ibrutinib treatment. The CDR3 DNA follows: TGCGCCAGCAGCCTCGGTCCCCTTGGGAGCCACTACGAGCAGTACTTC. Residues: CASSLGPLGSHYEQYF.